These T cell receptor beta chains were read from a single sample in a study of blood T cell repertoires in COVID-19. Profiling relied on immunoSEQ multiplex PCR, and the TCRdb table lists in-frame clones only, not all of them. In the table there are 170,000 or so clones, around 80% of which are singletons. The specimen was peripheral blood. The receptors were sampled from a man between 65 and 85 years old with active or convalescent COVID-19. CDR3s include the opening cysteine and the closing phenylalanine or tryptophan. D genes are given only for firm matches. Size is stated for part of the rows, as once, few or many counts, or as a class when the clone is expanded.

.,TRBJ1-5,TRBV6-2/TRBV6-3,.,CASSEAGFDQPQHF,TGTGCCAGCAGTGAGGCTGGGTTCGATCAGCCCCAGCATTTT
.,TRBJ1-1,TRBV23-1,.,CASSQSWGLEAFF,TGCGCCAGCAGTCAATCTTGGGGGCTGGAAGCTTTCTTT
once,TRBJ1-3,TRBV27,.,CASSPNSGNTIYF,TGTGCCAGCAGTCCCAACTCTGGAAACACCATATATTTT
.,TRBJ1-2,TRBV19,TRBD1,CASSDRAFGYTF,TGTGCCAGTAGTGACAGGGCGTTTGGCTACACCTTC
.,TRBJ2-1,TRBV5-1,TRBD1,CASSSQTGPVEQFF,TGCGCCAGCAGCTCTCAGACAGGGCCAGTTGAGCAGTTCTTC
once,TRBJ2-2,TRBV7-2,TRBD2,CASSLGLAGSTGELFF,TGTGCCAGCAGCTTAGGATTAGCGGGGTCCACCGGGGAGCTGTTTTTT
.,TRBJ2-7,TRBV11-2,.,CASSLEGGYHEQYF,TGTGCCAGCAGCTTAGAAGGGGGATACCACGAGCAGTACTTC
.,TRBJ2-7,TRBV6-5,.,CASSRGGTEREQYF,TGTGCCAGCAGCCGAGGGGGTACGGAACGAGAGCAGTACTTC
.,TRBJ2-3,TRBV2,.,CASGPQGNTDTQYF,TGTGCCAGCGGGCCTCAGGGCAACACAGATACGCAGTATTTT
.,TRBJ2-2,TRBV5-5,TRBD2,CASSWIPSGGAAGELFF,TGCGCCAGCAGCTGGATTCCTAGCGGGGGGGCGGCCGGGGAGCTGTTTTTT
.,TRBJ1-2,TRBV3-1/TRBV3-2,TRBD1,CASSHGTGGRGESYTF,TGTGCCAGCAGCCACGGGACAGGGGGCCGAGGGGAGAGCTACACCTTC
.,TRBJ2-3,TRBV6-5,TRBD2,CASRRLAGGTDTQYF,TGTGCCAGCCGCCGCCTAGCGGGGGGCACAGATACGCAGTATTTT
.,TRBJ1-5,TRBV19,.,CASGQLGQPQHF,TGTGCCAGTGGACAGCTAGGACAGCCCCAGCATTTT
few,TRBJ1-1,TRBV9,.,CASSVAFSAAEAFF,TGTGCCAGCAGCGTAGCTTTTAGTGCGGCTGAAGCTTTCTTT
.,TRBJ2-3,TRBV5-4,.,CASSPSSEIETSFSTDTQYF,TGTGCCAGCAGCCCTAGCTCGGAGATAGAAACTAGCTTTAGCACAGATACGCAGTATTTT
.,TRBJ2-2,TRBV29-1,TRBD1,CSVRGQGSGELFF,TGCAGCGTTAGAGGACAGGGGTCCGGGGAGCTGTTTTTT
.,TRBJ1-1,TRBV25-1,.,CASSEYFGGESTEAFF,TGTGCCAGCAGTGAATATTTCGGGGGAGAGAGCACTGAAGCTTTCTTT
few,TRBJ1-6,TRBV24-1,.,CATSDCWQGNSPLHF,TGTGCCACCAGTGACTGTTGGCAGGGGAATTCACCCCTCCACTTT
.,TRBJ2-1,TRBV6-5,.,CASSRGGHSYNEQFF,TGTGCCAGCAGTAGGGGGGGACACTCCTACAATGAGCAGTTCTTC
.,TRBJ2-2,TRBV19,.,CASSIGLAKNTGELFF,TGTGCCAGTAGTATAGGGCTAGCCAAGAACACCGGGGAGCTGTTTTTT
.,TRBJ1-2,TRBV29-1,.,CSAPQGVYGYTF,TGCAGCGCTCCACAGGGTGTCTATGGCTACACCTTC
.,TRBJ1-4,TRBV4-2,TRBD1,CASSQDFPGQVGTNEKLFF,TGTGCCAGCAGCCAAGATTTTCCCGGACAGGTCGGGACTAATGAAAAACTGTTTTTT
.,TRBJ2-7,TRBV18,TRBD2,CASSPGSGRTDEQYF,TGTGCCAGCTCACCAGGTAGCGGGAGAACGGACGAGCAGTACTTC
once,TRBJ2-5,TRBV5-6,TRBD2,CASSQMGRGEKAETQYF,TGTGCCAGCAGCCAAATGGGGAGGGGCGAAAAGGCGGAGACCCAGTACTTC
.,TRBJ1-2,TRBV4-2,.,CASSQDRDGDNYGYTF,TGTGCCAGCAGCCAAGATCGTGACGGAGATAACTATGGCTACACCTTC
.,TRBJ1-5,TRBV6-5,.,CASSQRGQINQPQHF,TGTGCCAGCAGCCAGCGAGGACAGATTAATCAGCCCCAGCATTTT
.,TRBJ1-6,TRBV6-5,TRBD1,CASSYGDRGNSPLHF,TGTGCCAGCAGTTACGGCGACAGGGGCAATTCACCCCTCCACTTT
few,TRBJ2-7,TRBV5-4,TRBD1,CASSLDYRGQDEQYF,TGTGCCAGCAGCTTGGATTACAGGGGGCAGGACGAGCAGTACTTC
.,TRBJ1-4,TRBV5-4,TRBD1,CASSDGQVYNEKLFF,TGTGCCAGCAGCGACGGACAGGTTTATAATGAAAAACTGTTTTTT
.,TRBJ1-2,TRBV28,TRBD1,CAATRQGAIGYTF,TGTGCCGCCACACGACAGGGGGCGATTGGCTACACCTTC
.,TRBJ2-3,TRBV7-2,TRBD2,CASSLRASGLSTDTQYF,TGTGCCAGCAGCCTCCGCGCTAGCGGACTTAGCACAGATACGCAGTATTTT
.,TRBJ2-3,TRBV7-9,TRBD2,CASSLGRTSGDTDTQYF,TGTGCCAGCAGCTTAGGAAGGACTAGCGGGGACACAGATACGCAGTATTTT
.,TRBJ2-2,TRBV2,TRBD2,CASTDIAGAGGELFF,TGTGCCAGCACTGATATCGCGGGAGCGGGCGGGGAGCTGTTTTTT
.,TRBJ2-2,TRBV5-5,.,CASSFAQRAVNTGELFF,TGTGCCAGCAGCTTTGCTCAGCGGGCAGTAAACACCGGGGAGCTGTTTTTT
.,TRBJ1-3,TRBV27,TRBD1,CASSSGTGGAGPGNTIYF,TGTGCCAGCAGTTCCGGGACAGGGGGTGCCGGACCAGGAAACACCATATATTTT
.,TRBJ1-2,TRBV5-1,TRBD1,CASSQGTGKDYGYTF,TGCGCCAGCAGCCAAGGGACAGGGAAGGACTATGGCTACACCTTC
.,TRBJ1-3,TRBV12-2,.,CASRLALIPYTIYF,TGTGCAAGTCGCTTAGCGCTAATACCTTACACCATATATTTT
.,TRBJ1-5,TRBV16,TRBD1,CASRHTGENQPQHF,TGTGCCAGCAGACATACAGGGGAAAATCAGCCCCAGCATTTT
few,TRBJ1-1,TRBV27,.,CASSLRGGGTEAFF,TGTGCCAGCAGTTTACGTGGGGGGGGCACTGAAGCTTTCTTT
.,TRBJ2-7,TRBV20-1,.,CSASGSRGSEQYF,TGCAGTGCTAGTGGATCTAGGGGGTCCGAGCAGTACTTC
.,TRBJ1-1,TRBV9,.,CASSVDGGVMNTEAFF,TGTGCCAGCAGCGTAGACGGGGGGGTGATGAACACTGAAGCTTTCTTT
.,TRBJ2-7,TRBV6-5,TRBD1,CASSYVARGPYEQYF,TGTGCCAGCAGTTATGTTGCCAGGGGGCCCTACGAGCAGTACTTC
.,TRBJ1-2,TRBV5-5,.,CASSLLEGYTF,TGTGCCAGCAGCTTGTTGGAGGGCTACACCTTC
.,TRBJ2-1,TRBV13,TRBD1,CASSLGQGAASPYNEQFF,TGTGCCAGCAGCTTGGGTCAGGGGGCGGCTAGCCCCTACAATGAGCAGTTCTTC
once,TRBJ2-2,TRBV6-1,.,CASSDTGASGAGELFF,TGTGCCAGCAGTGATACTGGGGCCAGTGGGGCCGGGGAGCTGTTTTTT
.,TRBJ1-1,TRBV5-5,.,CASSLVQAVTEAFF,TGTGCCAGCAGCTTGGTACAGGCTGTCACTGAAGCTTTCTTT
.,TRBJ1-5,TRBV18,.,CASSPPGVTDNQPQHF,TGTGCCAGCTCACCGCCGGGAGTGACGGACAATCAGCCCCAGCATTTT
.,TRBJ1-2,TRBV6-1,.,CASSESRSGYGYTF,TGTGCCAGCAGTGAAAGTCGGAGCGGCTATGGCTACACCTTC
once,TRBJ1-2,TRBV6-5,.,CASSPTGSGGYTF,TGTGCCAGCAGTCCCACAGGGTCCGGGGGCTACACCTTC
.,TRBJ1-1,TRBV2,TRBD1,CASTSQGARTEAFF,TGTGCCAGCACGTCCCAGGGGGCGCGTACTGAAGCTTTCTTT
few,TRBJ2-7,TRBV7-9,TRBD2,CASSSGLAFVYEQYF,TGTGCCAGCAGCTCGGGACTAGCCTTTGTGTACGAGCAGTACTTC
.,TRBJ1-6,TRBV9,.,CASSVSAAPRNSPLHF,TGTGCCAGCAGCGTGTCAGCGGCACCACGTAATTCACCCCTCCACTTT
.,TRBJ2-1,TRBV15,.,CATSRERPSSYNEQFF,TGTGCCACCAGCAGAGAGCGGCCTAGCTCCTACAATGAGCAGTTCTTC
.,TRBJ2-7,TRBV11-2,TRBD1,CASSPRTGVISRQYF,TGTGCCAGCAGCCCCCGGACAGGGGTTATCTCGCGCCAGTACTTC
.,TRBJ2-3,TRBV10-1,.,CASSESGRSPDTQYF,TGCGCCAGCAGTGAGTCGGGCAGGTCCCCCGACACGCAGTATTTT